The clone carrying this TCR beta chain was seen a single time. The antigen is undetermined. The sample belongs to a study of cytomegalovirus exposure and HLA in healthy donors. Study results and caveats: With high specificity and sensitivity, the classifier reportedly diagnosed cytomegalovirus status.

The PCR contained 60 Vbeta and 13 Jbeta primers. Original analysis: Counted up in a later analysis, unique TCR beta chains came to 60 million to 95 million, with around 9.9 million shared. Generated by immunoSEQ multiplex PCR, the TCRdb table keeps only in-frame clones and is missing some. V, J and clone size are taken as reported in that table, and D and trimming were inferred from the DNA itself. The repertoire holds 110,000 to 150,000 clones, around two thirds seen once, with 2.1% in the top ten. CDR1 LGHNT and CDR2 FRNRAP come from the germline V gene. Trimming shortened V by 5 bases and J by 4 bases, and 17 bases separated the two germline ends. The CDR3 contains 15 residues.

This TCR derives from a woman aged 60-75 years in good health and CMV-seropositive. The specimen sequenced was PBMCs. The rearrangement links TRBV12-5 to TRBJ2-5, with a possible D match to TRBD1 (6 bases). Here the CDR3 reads CASGPPPGDRETQYF. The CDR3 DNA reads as TGTGCTAGTGGTCCTCCCCCAGGGGATCGAGAGACCCAGTACTTC.